What follows describes a single T cell receptor beta chain. The sample originates from a study of chemoradiotherapy in HPV16-positive cancers. Produced via immunoSEQ multiplex PCR; TCRdb's table is partial and in-frame only. The sample includes 4,000 or so clones, around 80% seen only once; the top ten take approximately 10%. The clonotype originates from a human donor with HPV-associated anogenital cancer. Sample: tumor tissue, taken from a patient who underwent chemoradiotherapy.

This CDR3 reads CASSHRDQETQYF. CDR3 coding DNA: TGTGCCAGCAGTCACAGGGACCAAGAGACCCAGTACTTC. J is TRBJ2-5 and V is TRBV5-6; possible D gene TRBD1, 6 bases. Between the trimmed V and J ends, which lost 5 bases and 0 bases, there was a span of 8 bases. Germline lookup yields CDR1 SGHDT and CDR2 YYEEEE. The CDR3 has 13 amino acids.